This T cell receptor beta chain is from a study of T cell responses to AZD1222 COVID-19 vaccine. Generated by immunoSEQ multiplex PCR, the TCRdb table keeps only in-frame clones and is missing some. The sample records 90,000 to 150,000 clones, less than 90% being singletons. Germline CDR1 and CDR2: LGHNT and FRNRAP. The CDR3 consists of 14 residues. V shed 1 base and J shed 4 bases, with 10 bases lying between them. This TCR was recovered from an adult in good health. V and J are TRBV12-5 and TRBJ1-2; D is perhaps TRBD1 (5 bases). The source was peripheral blood, collected on day 0 of AZD1222 vaccination. CDR3 residues: CASGLGVGAYGYTF. Written as DNA, the CDR3 is TGTGCTAGTGGTTTGGGAGTTGGGGCCTATGGCTACACCTTC.